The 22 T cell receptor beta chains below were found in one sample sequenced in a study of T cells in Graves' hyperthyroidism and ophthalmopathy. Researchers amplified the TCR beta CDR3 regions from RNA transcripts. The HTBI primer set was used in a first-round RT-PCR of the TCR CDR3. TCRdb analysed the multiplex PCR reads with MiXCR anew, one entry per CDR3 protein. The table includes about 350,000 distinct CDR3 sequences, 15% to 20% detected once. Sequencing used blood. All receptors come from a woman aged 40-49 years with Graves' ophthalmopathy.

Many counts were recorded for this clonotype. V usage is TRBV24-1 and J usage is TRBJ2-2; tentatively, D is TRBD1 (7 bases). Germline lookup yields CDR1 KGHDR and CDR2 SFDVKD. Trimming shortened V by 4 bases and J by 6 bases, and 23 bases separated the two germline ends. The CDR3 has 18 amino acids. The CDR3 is CATSDPNRGDSRSGELFF. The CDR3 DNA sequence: TGTGCCACCAGTGACCCAAATAGGGGGGACAGTCGTTCCGGGGAGCTGTTTTTT.

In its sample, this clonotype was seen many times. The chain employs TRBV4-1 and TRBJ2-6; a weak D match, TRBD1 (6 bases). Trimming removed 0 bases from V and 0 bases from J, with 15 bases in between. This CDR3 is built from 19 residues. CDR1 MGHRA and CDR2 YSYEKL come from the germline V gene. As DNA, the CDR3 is TGCGCCAGCAGCCAAGATCGAACAGGGATTTTCTCTGGGGCCAACGTCCTGACTTTC. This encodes CASSQDRTGIFSGANVLTF.

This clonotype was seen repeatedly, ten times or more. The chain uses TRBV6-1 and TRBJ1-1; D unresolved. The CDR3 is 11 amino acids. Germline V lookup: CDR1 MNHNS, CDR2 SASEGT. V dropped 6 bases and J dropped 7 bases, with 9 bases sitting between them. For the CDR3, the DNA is TGTGCCAGCAGAGATTTGGGTGAAGCTTTCTTT. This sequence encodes CASRDLGEAFF.

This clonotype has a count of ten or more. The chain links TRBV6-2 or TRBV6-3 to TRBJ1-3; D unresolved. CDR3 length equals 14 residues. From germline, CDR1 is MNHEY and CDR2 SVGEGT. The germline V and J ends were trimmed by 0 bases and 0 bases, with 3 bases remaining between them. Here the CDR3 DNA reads TGTGCCAGCAGTTACTCCGGCTCTGGAAACACCATATATTTT. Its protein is CASSYSGSGNTIYF.

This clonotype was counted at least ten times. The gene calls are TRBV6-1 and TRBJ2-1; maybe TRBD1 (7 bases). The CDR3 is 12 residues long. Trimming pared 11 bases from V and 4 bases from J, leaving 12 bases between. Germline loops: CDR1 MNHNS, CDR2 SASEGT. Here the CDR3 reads CAGGTEYNEQFF. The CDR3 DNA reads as TGTGCCGGGGGGACAGAGTACAATGAGCAGTTCTTC.

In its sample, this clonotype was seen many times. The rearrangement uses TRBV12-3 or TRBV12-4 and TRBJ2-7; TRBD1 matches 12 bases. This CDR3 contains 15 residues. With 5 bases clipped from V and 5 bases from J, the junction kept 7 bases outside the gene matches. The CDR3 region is CASSPPGTGGHEQYF. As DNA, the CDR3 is TGTGCCAGCAGTCCCCCAGGGACAGGGGGCCACGAGCAGTACTTC.

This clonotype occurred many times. The CDR3: CASGWTTIRLRRPLGHDTEAFF. As DNA, the CDR3 is TGTGCTAGTGGTTGGACAACTATAAGACTTAGACGGCCACTAGGCCACGACACTGAAGCTTTCTTT. The chain has TRBV12-5 and TRBJ1-1; a possible D gene is TRBD1 (5 bases). The CDR3 is made up of 22 amino acids. Germline V gene sequence: CDR1 LGHNT, CDR2 FRNRAP. Deletions cut 4 bases from V and 3 bases from J, with 36 bases between.

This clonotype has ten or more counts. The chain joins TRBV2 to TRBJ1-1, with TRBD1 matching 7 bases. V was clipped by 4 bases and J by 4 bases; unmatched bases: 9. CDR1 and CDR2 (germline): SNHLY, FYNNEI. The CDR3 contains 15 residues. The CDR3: CASSVLYRGGTEAFF. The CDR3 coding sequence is TGTGCCAGCAGTGTATTGTACAGGGGAGGCACTGAAGCTTTCTTT. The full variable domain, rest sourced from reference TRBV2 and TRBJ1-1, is EPEVTQTPSHQVTQMGQEVILRCVPISNHLYFYWYRQILGQKVEFLVSFYNNEISEKSEIFDDQFSVERPDGSNFTLKIRSTKLEDSAMYFCASSVLYRGGTEAFFGQGTRLTVV.

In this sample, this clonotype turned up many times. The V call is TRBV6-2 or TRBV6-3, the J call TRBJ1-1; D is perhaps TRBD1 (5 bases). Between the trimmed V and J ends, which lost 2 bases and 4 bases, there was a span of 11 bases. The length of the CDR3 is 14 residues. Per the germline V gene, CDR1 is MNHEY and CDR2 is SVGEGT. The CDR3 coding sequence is TGTGCCAGCAGTTACATTCGCGGGGGCACTGAAGCTTTCTTT. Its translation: CASSYIRGGTEAFF.

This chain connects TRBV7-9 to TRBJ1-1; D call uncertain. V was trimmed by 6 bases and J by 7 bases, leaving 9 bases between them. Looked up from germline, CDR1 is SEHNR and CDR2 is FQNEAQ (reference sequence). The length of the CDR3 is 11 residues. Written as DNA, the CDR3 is TGTGCCAGCAGACCGGACGGTGAAGCTTTCTTT. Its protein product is CASRPDGEAFF.

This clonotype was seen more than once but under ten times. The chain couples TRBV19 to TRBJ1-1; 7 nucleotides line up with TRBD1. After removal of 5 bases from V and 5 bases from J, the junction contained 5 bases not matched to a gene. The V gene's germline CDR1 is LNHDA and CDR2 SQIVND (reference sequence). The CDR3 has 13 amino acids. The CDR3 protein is CASSERQGTEAFF. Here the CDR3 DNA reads TGTGCCAGTAGTGAACGACAGGGAACTGAAGCTTTCTTT.

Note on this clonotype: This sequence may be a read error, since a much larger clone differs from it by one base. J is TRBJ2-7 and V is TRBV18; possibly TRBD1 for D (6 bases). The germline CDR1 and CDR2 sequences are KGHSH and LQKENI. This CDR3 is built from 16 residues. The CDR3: CASSPDPGHLSYKQYF. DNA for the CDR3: TGTGCCAGCTCACCAGATCCGGGACATCTCTCCTACAAGCAGTACTTC.

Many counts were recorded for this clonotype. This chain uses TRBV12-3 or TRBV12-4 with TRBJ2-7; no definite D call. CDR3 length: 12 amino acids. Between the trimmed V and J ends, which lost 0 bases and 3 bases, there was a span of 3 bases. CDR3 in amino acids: CASSLAYYEQYF. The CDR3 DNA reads TGTGCCAGCAGTTTAGCGTACTACGAGCAGTACTTC.

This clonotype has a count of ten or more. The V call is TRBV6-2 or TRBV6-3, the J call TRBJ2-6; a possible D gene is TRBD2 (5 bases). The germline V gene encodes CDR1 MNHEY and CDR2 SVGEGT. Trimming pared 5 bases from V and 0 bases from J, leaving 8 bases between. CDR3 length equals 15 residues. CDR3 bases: TGTGCCAGCAGTCAAGGAGGCTCTGGGGCCAACGTCCTGACTTTC. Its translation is CASSQGGSGANVLTF.

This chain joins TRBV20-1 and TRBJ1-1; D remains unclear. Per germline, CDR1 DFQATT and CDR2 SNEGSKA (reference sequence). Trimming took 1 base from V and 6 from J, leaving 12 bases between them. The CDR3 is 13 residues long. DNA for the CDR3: TGCAGTGCTAGAGGACCGGGAGTCCCTGAAGCTTTCTTT. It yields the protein CSARGPGVPEAFF.

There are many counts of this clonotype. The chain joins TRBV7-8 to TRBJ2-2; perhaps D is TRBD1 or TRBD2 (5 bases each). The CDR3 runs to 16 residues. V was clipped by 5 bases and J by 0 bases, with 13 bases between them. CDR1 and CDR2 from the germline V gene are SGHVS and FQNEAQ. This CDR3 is CASSPWDRTNTGELFF. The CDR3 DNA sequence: TGTGCCAGCAGCCCTTGGGACCGAACGAACACCGGGGAGCTGTTTTTT.

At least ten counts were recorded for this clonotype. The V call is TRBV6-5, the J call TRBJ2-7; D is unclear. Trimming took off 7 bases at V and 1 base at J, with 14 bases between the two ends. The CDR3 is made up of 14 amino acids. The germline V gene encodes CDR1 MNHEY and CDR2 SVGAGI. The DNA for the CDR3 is TGTGCCAGCACCCCATTGGGCAGTTCCTACGAGCAGTACTTC. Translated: CASTPLGSSYEQYF.

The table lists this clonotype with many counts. CDR3: CASSPGRTSGRTNQETQYF. In nucleotides, the CDR3 is TGTGCCAGTAGTCCGGGGAGGACTAGCGGGAGGACAAATCAAGAGACCCAGTACTTC. This chain joins TRBV19 and TRBJ2-5, with TRBD2 identical over 14 bases. The junction had 13 bases not matched to a gene; V was cut back by 5 bases and J by 2 bases. The CDR3 is 19 residues long. Looked up from germline, CDR1 is LNHDA and CDR2 is SQIVND (reference sequence).

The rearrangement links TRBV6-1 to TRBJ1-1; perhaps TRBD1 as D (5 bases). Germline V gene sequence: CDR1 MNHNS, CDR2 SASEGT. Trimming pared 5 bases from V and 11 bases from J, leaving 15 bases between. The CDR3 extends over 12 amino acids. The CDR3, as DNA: TGTGCCAGCAGTCGAGAGGGCAGGGAGGCTTTCTTT. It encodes CASSREGREAFF.

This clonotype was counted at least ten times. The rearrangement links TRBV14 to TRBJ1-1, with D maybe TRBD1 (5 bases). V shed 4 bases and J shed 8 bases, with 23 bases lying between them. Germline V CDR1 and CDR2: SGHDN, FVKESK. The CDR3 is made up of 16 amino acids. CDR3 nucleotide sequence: TGTGCCAGCAGCCTCGCTCTTGGGGCGTCGGGAGCCGAAGCTTTCTTT. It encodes CASSLALGASGAEAFF. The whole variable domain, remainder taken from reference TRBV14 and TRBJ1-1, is EAGVTQFPSHSVIEKGQTVTLRCDPISGHDNLYWYRRVMGKEIKFLLHFVKESKQDESGMPNNRFLAERTGGTYSTLKVQPAELEDSGVYFCASSLALGASGAEAFFGQGTRLTVV.

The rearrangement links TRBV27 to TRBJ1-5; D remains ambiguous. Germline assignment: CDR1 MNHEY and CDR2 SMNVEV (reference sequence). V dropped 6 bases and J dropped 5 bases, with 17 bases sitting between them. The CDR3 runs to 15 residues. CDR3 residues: CASSSSWGSDQPQHF. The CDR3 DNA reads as TGTGCCAGCAGCTCTAGCTGGGGTTCGGATCAGCCCCAGCATTTT.

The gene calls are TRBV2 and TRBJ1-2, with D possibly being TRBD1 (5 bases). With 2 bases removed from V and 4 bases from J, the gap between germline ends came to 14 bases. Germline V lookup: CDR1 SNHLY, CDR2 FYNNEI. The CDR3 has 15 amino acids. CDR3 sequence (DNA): TGTGCCAGCAGTGAACTCGACTTTGACAGCTATGGCTACACCTTC. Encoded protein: CASSELDFDSYGYTF.